This entry concerns a single T cell receptor beta chain. Antigen specificity is unknown. The data stem from a study of T cell responses to AZD1222 COVID-19 vaccine. Study information: Second-dose schedules of about 4 or about 12 weeks were combined.

Only in-frame clones appear in the TCRdb table, and some are missing; sequencing was by immunoSEQ multiplex PCR. The sample comprises 130,000 to 150,000 clones, 89% of which are singletons, and 4.5% to 6% rests with the top ten. CDR1 is SSHAT, CDR2 FNYEAQ, per germline (reference sequence). With 0 bases clipped from V and 1 base from J, the junction kept 10 bases outside the gene matches. The CDR3 has 18 residues. Overall study results and limits: None of the repertoires were sampled until the peak T cell response had passed. CD4 TCRs covered the whole spike, strongest at regions 160-218 and 743-854.

The source was peripheral blood, collected on day 0 of AZD1222 vaccination. The rearrangement uses TRBV7-7 and TRBJ2-7; TRBD1 agrees at 9 bases. The receptor was derived from an adult in good health. CDR3 DNA sequence: TGTGCCAGCAGCTTAGCCCCGGCCGGGACAGGGATATCCTACGAGCAGTACTTC. Translating gives CASSLAPAGTGISYEQYF.